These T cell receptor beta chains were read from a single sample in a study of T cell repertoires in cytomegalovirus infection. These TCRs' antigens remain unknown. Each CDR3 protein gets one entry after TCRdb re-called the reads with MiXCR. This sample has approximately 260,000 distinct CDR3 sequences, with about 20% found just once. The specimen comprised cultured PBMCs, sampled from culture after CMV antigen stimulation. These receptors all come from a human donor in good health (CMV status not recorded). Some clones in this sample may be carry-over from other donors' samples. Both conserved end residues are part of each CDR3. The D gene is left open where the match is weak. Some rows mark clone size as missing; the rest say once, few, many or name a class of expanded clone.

CDR3nt: TGTGCCAGCAGCCCGGGGGGGACCCAATACGAGCAGTACTTC; CDR3aa: CASSPGGTQYEQYF; abundance: many; j_gene: TRBJ2-7; v_gene: TRBV7-2; d_gene: TRBD2
CDR3nt: TGTGCCAGCAGCTTAGTCGGTCCTGTTCTGAGCACCTCTGGAAACACCATATATTTT; CDR3aa: CASSLVGPVLSTSGNTIYF; abundance: many; j_gene: TRBJ1-3; v_gene: TRBV7-2; d_gene: -
CDR3nt: TGTGCCAGCAGGCACGCCGGCCTCTCCTACGAGCAGTACTTC; CDR3aa: CASRHAGLSYEQYF; abundance: few; j_gene: TRBJ2-7; v_gene: TRBV6-1; d_gene: -
CDR3nt: TGTGCCAGCAGTTCACAAGTAGCGGTGAGGGAGCAGTACTTC; CDR3aa: CASSSQVAVREQYF; abundance: -; j_gene: TRBJ2-7; v_gene: TRBV28; d_gene: -
CDR3nt: TGTGCCAGCAGCTTTAGACCGGGACTAGCGGATACAGATACGCAGTATTTT; CDR3aa: CASSFRPGLADTDTQYF; abundance: many; j_gene: TRBJ2-3; v_gene: TRBV7-9; d_gene: TRBD2
CDR3nt: TGTGCCAGCAGTTACGCGGGGAACACCATATATTTT; CDR3aa: CASSYAGNTIYF; abundance: many; j_gene: TRBJ1-3; v_gene: TRBV6-6; d_gene: -
CDR3nt: TGTGCCAGCAGCTACTCCCCGGACTATGGCTACACCTTC; CDR3aa: CASSYSPDYGYTF; abundance: many; j_gene: TRBJ1-2; v_gene: TRBV7-2; d_gene: -
CDR3nt: TGTGCCAGCAGCCCTGGGACAGCGGGGAATGAAAAACTGTTTTTT; CDR3aa: CASSPGTAGNEKLFF; abundance: -; j_gene: TRBJ1-4; v_gene: TRBV12-3/TRBV12-4; d_gene: TRBD1
CDR3nt: TGTGCCAGCAGCTCTGCGGGTGGGAACACTGAAGCTTTCTTT; CDR3aa: CASSSAGGNTEAFF; abundance: few; j_gene: TRBJ1-1; v_gene: TRBV12-3/TRBV12-4; d_gene: -
CDR3nt: TGTGCCAGCAGTTACCCAATACAGGGTGGGGTCAAGGACACCGGGGAGCTGTTTTTT; CDR3aa: CASSYPIQGGVKDTGELFF; abundance: few; j_gene: TRBJ2-2; v_gene: TRBV6-2/TRBV6-3; d_gene: -
CDR3nt: TGTGCCAGCAGCCCCCGTACAGGTGAAAACATTCAGTACTTC; CDR3aa: CASSPRTGENIQYF; abundance: many; j_gene: TRBJ2-4; v_gene: TRBV9; d_gene: -
CDR3nt: TGTGCCACCAGTGATCACCGAGGGCGGAACACCTTC; CDR3aa: CATSDHRGRNTF; abundance: few; j_gene: TRBJ1-2; v_gene: TRBV24-1; d_gene: -
CDR3nt: TGTGCCATCAGTGAGTCGTTTAGCACAGATACGCAGTATTTT; CDR3aa: CAISESFSTDTQYF; abundance: few; j_gene: TRBJ2-3; v_gene: TRBV10-3; d_gene: -
CDR3nt: TGTGCCAGCAGTTTAAGAATAACACTCGAGCAGTACTTC; CDR3aa: CASSLRITLEQYF; abundance: few; j_gene: TRBJ2-7; v_gene: TRBV12-3/TRBV12-4; d_gene: -
CDR3nt: TGTGCCACCAGTGATACCCTCCTGGCGAACAATGAGCAGTTCTTC; CDR3aa: CATSDTLLANNEQFF; abundance: few; j_gene: TRBJ2-1; v_gene: TRBV24-1; d_gene: -
CDR3nt: TGTGCCAGCAGCCACATTTGGAGGATTTCCTACAATGAGCAGTTCTTC; CDR3aa: CASSHIWRISYNEQFF; abundance: few; j_gene: TRBJ2-1; v_gene: TRBV5-4; d_gene: -
CDR3nt: TGTGCCAGCAGTTTCGGGGCGGCAAATCAGCCCCAGCATTTT; CDR3aa: CASSFGAANQPQHF; abundance: -; j_gene: TRBJ1-5; v_gene: TRBV12-3/TRBV12-4; d_gene: -
CDR3nt: TGTGCCAGCAGCCCCCGGCGGACTAGCGGGAGGCGAACCGGGGAGCTGTTTTTT; CDR3aa: CASSPRRTSGRRTGELFF; abundance: many; j_gene: TRBJ2-2; v_gene: TRBV11-3; d_gene: TRBD2
CDR3nt: TGTGCCAGCAGTGCTTGGGCAGGGGTCGCAATTAATCAGCCCCAGCATTTT; CDR3aa: CASSAWAGVAINQPQHF; abundance: few; j_gene: TRBJ1-5; v_gene: TRBV2; d_gene: -
CDR3nt: TGTGCCAGCACCAGACAGGGACTCGATGAGCAGTTCTTC; CDR3aa: CASTRQGLDEQFF; abundance: few; j_gene: TRBJ2-1; v_gene: TRBV28; d_gene: -
CDR3nt: TGCAGTGCTAGAAGGACAGATGGCACTGAAGCTTTCTTT; CDR3aa: CSARRTDGTEAFF; abundance: -; j_gene: TRBJ1-1; v_gene: TRBV20-1; d_gene: -
CDR3nt: TGTGCCAGTAGTGTAGGACACCATAGCAATCAGCCCCAGCATTTT; CDR3aa: CASSVGHHSNQPQHF; abundance: few; j_gene: TRBJ1-5; v_gene: TRBV19; d_gene: -
CDR3nt: TGTGCCAGCAACCCGGGGGCGAACACCGGGGAGCTGTTTTTT; CDR3aa: CASNPGANTGELFF; abundance: many; j_gene: TRBJ2-2; v_gene: TRBV7-2; d_gene: -
CDR3nt: TGCAGTGCTAACGGACTAGCGGGATCCAATGAGCAGTTCTTC; CDR3aa: CSANGLAGSNEQFF; abundance: many; j_gene: TRBJ2-1; v_gene: TRBV20-1; d_gene: TRBD2
CDR3nt: TGTGCCAGCAGCGCCACCCGCGTCAACCTAGACCATGGCTACACCTTC; CDR3aa: CASSATRVNLDHGYTF; abundance: -; j_gene: TRBJ1-2; v_gene: TRBV7-8; d_gene: -
CDR3nt: TGTGCCAGCAGCTATCGATTACGTCCAGGGCCGAACACTGAAGCTTTCTTT; CDR3aa: CASSYRLRPGPNTEAFF; abundance: -; j_gene: TRBJ1-1; v_gene: TRBV7-8; d_gene: -
CDR3nt: TGTGCCAGCAGTAGGCGAGGGACCGGGGAGCTGTTTTTT; CDR3aa: CASSRRGTGELFF; abundance: few; j_gene: TRBJ2-2; v_gene: TRBV14; d_gene: -
CDR3nt: TGTGCCACCAGAGGACAGGGGGTCGAGCAGTACTTC; CDR3aa: CATRGQGVEQYF; abundance: few; j_gene: TRBJ2-7; v_gene: TRBV6-5; d_gene: TRBD1
CDR3nt: TGTGCCAGCAGCCCGAGGGGGTTCCAGAACACCGGGGAGCTGTTTTTT; CDR3aa: CASSPRGFQNTGELFF; abundance: few; j_gene: TRBJ2-2; v_gene: TRBV11-3; d_gene: -
CDR3nt: TGTGCCAGCAGTTACGGCAGGGGGGGAGAGACCCAGTACTTC; CDR3aa: CASSYGRGGETQYF; abundance: -; j_gene: TRBJ2-5; v_gene: TRBV27; d_gene: -
CDR3nt: TGTGCCAGCAGGACTAGCGGGAGGGATAGGAATGAGCAGTTCTTC; CDR3aa: CASRTSGRDRNEQFF; abundance: few; j_gene: TRBJ2-1; v_gene: TRBV6-1; d_gene: TRBD2
CDR3nt: TGTGCCAGCAGTTCTAGTAGTCGGACTCCCGATGAAGCTTTCTTT; CDR3aa: CASSSSSRTPDEAFF; abundance: many; j_gene: TRBJ1-1; v_gene: TRBV12-3/TRBV12-4; d_gene: -
CDR3nt: TGTGCCAGCAGCTTACGGCTAGCGGGAGATGGTGATGAGCAGTTCTTC; CDR3aa: CASSLRLAGDGDEQFF; abundance: -; j_gene: TRBJ2-1; v_gene: TRBV7-2; d_gene: TRBD2
CDR3nt: TGCGCCAGCAGCCAAGACTACAACTCCTACGAGCAGTACTTC; CDR3aa: CASSQDYNSYEQYF; abundance: -; j_gene: TRBJ2-7; v_gene: TRBV4-3; d_gene: -
CDR3nt: TGCAGTGCTAGAGATCAAGGGAATTTCCTTTCCGGGGAGCTGTTTTTT; CDR3aa: CSARDQGNFLSGELFF; abundance: few; j_gene: TRBJ2-2; v_gene: TRBV20-1; d_gene: -
CDR3nt: TGTGCCAGCAGCTTAGATTCTCGAGGGGGATTGAACCAGCCCCAGCATTTT; CDR3aa: CASSLDSRGGLNQPQHF; abundance: few; j_gene: TRBJ1-5; v_gene: TRBV11-2; d_gene: -
CDR3nt: TGTGCCAGCAGTTCGTCAGACGAAGCTTTCTTT; CDR3aa: CASSSSDEAFF; abundance: few; j_gene: TRBJ1-1; v_gene: TRBV6-5; d_gene: -